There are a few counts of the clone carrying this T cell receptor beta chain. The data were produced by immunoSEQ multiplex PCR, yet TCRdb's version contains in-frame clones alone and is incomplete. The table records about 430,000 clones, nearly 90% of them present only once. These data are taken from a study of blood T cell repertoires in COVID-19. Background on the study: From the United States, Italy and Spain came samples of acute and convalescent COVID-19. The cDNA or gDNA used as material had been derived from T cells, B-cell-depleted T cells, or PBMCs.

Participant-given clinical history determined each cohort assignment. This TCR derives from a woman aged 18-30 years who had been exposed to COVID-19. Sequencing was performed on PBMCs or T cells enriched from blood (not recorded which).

The CDR3 loop reads CSAPITGGYTF. The CDR3 DNA is TGCAGTGCCCCGATCACAGGTGGCTACACCTTC. The rearrangement joins TRBV20-1 to TRBJ1-2, with a possible D match to TRBD1 (5 bases). Between the trimmed V and J ends, which lost 6 bases and 7 bases, there was a span of 12 bases. This CDR3 has 11 amino acids. Germline V gene lookup returns CDR1 DFQATT and CDR2 SNEGSKA (reference sequence).